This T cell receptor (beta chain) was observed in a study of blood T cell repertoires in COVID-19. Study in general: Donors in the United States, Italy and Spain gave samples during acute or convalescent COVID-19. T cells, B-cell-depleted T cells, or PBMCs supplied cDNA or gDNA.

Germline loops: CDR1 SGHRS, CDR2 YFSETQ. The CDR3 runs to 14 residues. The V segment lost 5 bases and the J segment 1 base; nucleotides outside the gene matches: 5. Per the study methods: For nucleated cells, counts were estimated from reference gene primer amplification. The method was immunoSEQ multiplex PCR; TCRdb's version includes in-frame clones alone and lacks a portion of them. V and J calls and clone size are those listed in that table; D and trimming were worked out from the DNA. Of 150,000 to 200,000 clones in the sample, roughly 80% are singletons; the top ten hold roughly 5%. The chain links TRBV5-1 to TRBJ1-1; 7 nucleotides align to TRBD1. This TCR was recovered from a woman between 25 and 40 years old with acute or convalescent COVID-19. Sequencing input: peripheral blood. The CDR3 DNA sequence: TGCGCCAGCAGGGGACAGATAGGGAACACTGAAGCTTTCTTT. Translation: CASRGQIGNTEAFF.